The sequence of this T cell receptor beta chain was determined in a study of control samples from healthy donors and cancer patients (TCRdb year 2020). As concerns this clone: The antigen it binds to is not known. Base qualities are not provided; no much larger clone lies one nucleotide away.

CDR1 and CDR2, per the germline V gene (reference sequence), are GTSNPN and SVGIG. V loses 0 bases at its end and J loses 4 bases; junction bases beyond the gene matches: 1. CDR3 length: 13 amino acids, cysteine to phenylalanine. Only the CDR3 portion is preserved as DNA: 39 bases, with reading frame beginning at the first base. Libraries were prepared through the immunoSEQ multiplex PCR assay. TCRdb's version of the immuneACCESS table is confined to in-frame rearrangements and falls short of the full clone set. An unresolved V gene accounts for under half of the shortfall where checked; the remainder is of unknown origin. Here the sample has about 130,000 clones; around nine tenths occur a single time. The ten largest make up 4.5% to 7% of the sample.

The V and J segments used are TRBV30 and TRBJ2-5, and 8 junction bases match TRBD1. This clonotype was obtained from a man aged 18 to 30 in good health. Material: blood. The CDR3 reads CAWSVTGGETQYF. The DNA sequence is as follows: TGTGCCTGGAGTGTAACAGGGGGAGAGACCCAGTACTTC.